The following is a T cell receptor beta chain sequence with its context. The target antigen is unknown. CDR1 MDHEN and CDR2 SYDVKM come from the germline V gene. The CDR3 is 18 amino acids. V was clipped by 2 bases and J by 4 bases; unmatched bases: 14. Only in-frame clones appear in the TCRdb table, and some are missing; sequencing was by immunoSEQ multiplex PCR. The sample lists about 29,000 clones; about 80% were seen once. These data come from a study of cytotoxic CD8 clonotypes in ibrutinib-treated CLL. Overall study: Recorded responses included 25 or so partial and 2 complete; following median approximately 68 months, approximately 15 stayed remitted and about twelve progressed. Response samples came after a median about 13 months of treatment, range 6 to 36. Study-level points and caveats: Baseline clonality, higher than in age-matched healthy donors, tracked circulating CD8+ T-cell counts.

The rearrangement joins TRBV28 to TRBJ1-2, with TRBD1 identical over 9 bases. Sequences were derived from PBMCs, sampled after 36 months of ibrutinib treatment. This TCR came from a human donor with chronic lymphocytic leukemia. CDR3 protein: CASSLIGTGIGGVYGYTF. CDR3 DNA: TGTGCCAGCAGTTTAATCGGGACAGGGATTGGGGGGGTCTATGGCTACACCTTC.